This T cell receptor (beta chain) emerged from a study of response to subunit inactivated influenza vaccine (dated by TCRdb to the late 2010s). For the wider study: Deep quantitative T cell receptor repertoire profiling was used in the study to track responses to a trivalent subunit inactivated influenza vaccine. The study at large found these results: It was suggested by the authors that each seasonal influenza vaccination may recruit only a limited number of new T cells.

The library came from RT-PCR. The instrument given in TCRdb is Illumina HiSeq 2500. TCRdb ran its own pipeline on the public reads, namely fastp trimming at Q25 and MiXCR clone calling, and kept in-frame beta chains. Records with the same CDR3 protein are collapsed into one entry carrying the most frequent genes and DNA. This sample comprises 800,000 or so distinct CDR3 sequences, approximately 21% of them detected only once. The ten largest clones take up roughly 10% of the sample. This clonotype was found a few times. The target of this receptor is not known. No base-level quality is on record; no much larger clone is a single base apart. In the germline V gene, CDR1 corresponds to LGHNA and CDR2 to YSLEER. Trimming accounts for 0 bases at V and 2 bases at J, while the number of junction bases matched to no gene is 1. Including cysteine and phenylalanine, the CDR3 has 15 amino acids. Solely the CDR3 DNA is kept, with 45 bases framed from the first base.

Sample: PBMCs from blood, taken around 5 days after vaccination. The sequence is built from TRBV4-3 and TRBJ2-3; 8 nucleotides in the junction match TRBD2. This sequence was found in a man aged 50 to 60 who received an inactivated influenza vaccine. Donor details come from another sample of the same person, matched by shared clones. The nucleotide sequence is given as TGCGCCAGCAGCCAAGAGCGGGGGGTCACAGATACGCAGTATTTT. The translation is CASSQERGVTDTQYF.